These T cell receptor beta chains were read from a single sample in a study of identical twins. Using its own MiXCR run on the 5' RACE reads, TCRdb lists one record per CDR3 protein. The sample has 350,000 to 600,000 distinct CDR3 sequences; around 14% are singletons. The same specimen was also included in a second study, on yellow fever vaccine responses in identical twins.

Sequenced sample: CD4+ T cells sorted from blood. The origin of the receptors is a woman aged 18-30 years in good health. The CDR3 runs from the conserved cysteine through the conserved F or W. Fields, in order: J gene, V gene, D gene, clone size, CDR3 DNA, CDR3 protein. D genes are given only for firm matches. The size of a clone is reported for some rows only, either as once, few or many, or as a class for expanded clones.

j_call: TRBJ2-7; v_call: TRBV5-1; d_call: .; clone_size: few; cdr3_nt: TGCGCCAGCAGCCAGGGACCCGAAGGCTACGAGCAGTACTTC; cdr3_aa: CASSQGPEGYEQYF
j_call: TRBJ1-3; v_call: TRBV12-3/TRBV12-4; d_call: .; clone_size: few; cdr3_nt: TGTGCCAGCAGTTTGCGGGAAGGAAACACCATATATTTT; cdr3_aa: CASSLREGNTIYF
j_call: TRBJ1-1; v_call: TRBV4-1; d_call: .; clone_size: many; cdr3_nt: TGCGCCAGCAGCGCCCCAGGCAGGGCTAACACTGAAGCTTTCTTT; cdr3_aa: CASSAPGRANTEAFF
j_call: TRBJ2-7; v_call: TRBV28; d_call: TRBD1; clone_size: .; cdr3_nt: TGTGCCAGCAGTTCCCCCGGACAGGCAAACACCTACGAGCAGTACTTC; cdr3_aa: CASSSPGQANTYEQYF
j_call: TRBJ2-1; v_call: TRBV20-1; d_call: TRBD2; clone_size: .; cdr3_nt: TGCAGTGCTCCCTCGGGACTAGCGGACAATGAGCAGTTCTTC; cdr3_aa: CSAPSGLADNEQFF
j_call: TRBJ2-1; v_call: TRBV7-9; d_call: TRBD1; clone_size: many; cdr3_nt: TGTGCCAGCAGCTTAGGGACAGGGGTGAATGAGCAGTTCTTC; cdr3_aa: CASSLGTGVNEQFF
j_call: TRBJ2-7; v_call: TRBV5-1; d_call: .; clone_size: .; cdr3_nt: TGCGCCAGCTCCCGGGATGCGAGCTCCTACGAGCAGTACTTC; cdr3_aa: CASSRDASSYEQYF
j_call: TRBJ2-1; v_call: TRBV3-1; d_call: .; clone_size: few; cdr3_nt: TGTGCCAGCAGCCAAGTTGCAGGGTCGATCTCCTACAATGAGCAGTTCTTC; cdr3_aa: CASSQVAGSISYNEQFF
j_call: TRBJ2-3; v_call: TRBV2; d_call: .; clone_size: few; cdr3_nt: TGTGCCAGCAGACCAGGGGCTCCAGATACGCAGTATTTT; cdr3_aa: CASRPGAPDTQYF
j_call: TRBJ2-1; v_call: TRBV3-1; d_call: TRBD2; clone_size: .; cdr3_nt: TGTGCCAGCAGCCCCCAGCGGGGGGGCTACAATGAGCAGTTCTTC; cdr3_aa: CASSPQRGGYNEQFF
j_call: TRBJ2-7; v_call: TRBV20-1; d_call: .; clone_size: .; cdr3_nt: TGCAGTGCTGAATCGGACTATGTGTACGAGCAGTACTTC; cdr3_aa: CSAESDYVYEQYF
j_call: TRBJ2-6; v_call: TRBV24-1; d_call: TRBD2; clone_size: few; cdr3_nt: TGTGCCACCAGTGATTCGGGAGGGGGATCCTCTGGGGCCAACGTCCTGACTTTC; cdr3_aa: CATSDSGGGSSGANVLTF
j_call: TRBJ2-3; v_call: TRBV9; d_call: .; clone_size: .; cdr3_nt: TGTGCCAGCAGCGTAGGAGGACTCGCGGTGGCAGATACGCAGTATTTT; cdr3_aa: CASSVGGLAVADTQYF
j_call: TRBJ1-3; v_call: TRBV11-1; d_call: .; clone_size: many; cdr3_nt: TGTGCCAGCAGCTTAGTTGGAGACAGCCTTCGGAACTCTGGAAACACCATATATTTT; cdr3_aa: CASSLVGDSLRNSGNTIYF
j_call: TRBJ2-4; v_call: TRBV4-2; d_call: .; clone_size: .; cdr3_nt: TGTGCCAGCAGCCAAGATGCAGCGGAGCTAGCCAAAAACATTCAGTACTTC; cdr3_aa: CASSQDAAELAKNIQYF
j_call: TRBJ1-6; v_call: TRBV5-1; d_call: TRBD1; clone_size: many; cdr3_nt: TGCGCCAGCAGCTCGGACAGGGGCCATAATTCACCCCTCCACTTT; cdr3_aa: CASSSDRGHNSPLHF
j_call: TRBJ2-3; v_call: TRBV10-3; d_call: TRBD2; clone_size: .; cdr3_nt: TGTGCCATCAGTGTTGGCGGGGGAAGCACAGATACGCAGTATTTT; cdr3_aa: CAISVGGGSTDTQYF
j_call: TRBJ2-1; v_call: TRBV30; d_call: TRBD2; clone_size: few; cdr3_nt: TGTGCCTGGAGTGGGAGTTCTGTTAACGGTCCGGGAGGGAATGAGCAGTTCTTC; cdr3_aa: CAWSGSSVNGPGGNEQFF
j_call: TRBJ2-1; v_call: TRBV5-6; d_call: .; clone_size: many; cdr3_nt: TGTGCCAGCAGCTTGCGAGGAGCTTACAATGAGCAGTTCTTC; cdr3_aa: CASSLRGAYNEQFF
j_call: TRBJ2-7; v_call: TRBV24-1; d_call: TRBD2; clone_size: many; cdr3_nt: TGTGCCACCAGTGATAGCGGGAGCCGTCCTATCCAGCAGTACTTC; cdr3_aa: CATSDSGSRPIQQYF
j_call: TRBJ2-7; v_call: TRBV2; d_call: TRBD1; clone_size: .; cdr3_nt: TGTGCCAGCAGTCTACAGGGGAACTCCTACGAGCAGTACTTC; cdr3_aa: CASSLQGNSYEQYF
j_call: TRBJ2-1; v_call: TRBV2; d_call: .; clone_size: .; cdr3_nt: TGTGCCAGCAGTTCTGGGACCCTGAATGAGCAGTTCTTC; cdr3_aa: CASSSGTLNEQFF
j_call: TRBJ2-1; v_call: TRBV28; d_call: .; clone_size: .; cdr3_nt: TGTGCCAGCAGTTTTGCTAGCGAGGATCACAATGAGCAGTTCTTC; cdr3_aa: CASSFASEDHNEQFF
j_call: TRBJ2-7; v_call: TRBV3-1; d_call: TRBD2; clone_size: few; cdr3_nt: TGTGCCAGCAGCCAAGACCTAGCGGGAGAGGCCTACGAGCAGTACTTC; cdr3_aa: CASSQDLAGEAYEQYF
j_call: TRBJ1-4; v_call: TRBV7-2; d_call: .; clone_size: few; cdr3_nt: TGTGCCAGCAGCTTTGGCAGGGCGCAAGCTAATGAAAAACTGTTTTTT; cdr3_aa: CASSFGRAQANEKLFF
j_call: TRBJ2-4; v_call: TRBV5-1; d_call: TRBD2; clone_size: .; cdr3_nt: TGCGCCAGCACCCTCTCAGACCCGGGACTAACGATTCAGTACTTC; cdr3_aa: CASTLSDPGLTIQYF
j_call: TRBJ2-1; v_call: TRBV7-2; d_call: .; clone_size: .; cdr3_nt: TGTGCCAGCAGCCAAAGGGGGGGCCACAATGAGCAGTTCTTC; cdr3_aa: CASSQRGGHNEQFF
j_call: TRBJ2-1; v_call: TRBV5-6; d_call: .; clone_size: .; cdr3_nt: TGTGCCAGCAGCTTGAGGCCTCTCTCCTACAATGAGCAGTTCTTC; cdr3_aa: CASSLRPLSYNEQFF
j_call: TRBJ2-1; v_call: TRBV5-1; d_call: TRBD2; clone_size: .; cdr3_nt: TGCGCCAGCAGCATCAGGGACTATAATGAGCAGTTCTTC; cdr3_aa: CASSIRDYNEQFF
j_call: TRBJ1-2; v_call: TRBV27; d_call: .; clone_size: .; cdr3_nt: TGTGCCAGCAGTTTAGAACCGGCTGGTGGCTACACCTTC; cdr3_aa: CASSLEPAGGYTF
j_call: TRBJ2-1; v_call: TRBV12-3/TRBV12-4; d_call: TRBD2; clone_size: few; cdr3_nt: TGTGCCAGCAGTGCGGGACTAGCGGGAGACTATGAGCAGTTCTTC; cdr3_aa: CASSAGLAGDYEQFF
j_call: TRBJ2-1; v_call: TRBV18; d_call: .; clone_size: few; cdr3_nt: TGTGCCAGCTCACCACCGTCGGGCGGAGGGGCCTACAATGAGCAGTTCTTC; cdr3_aa: CASSPPSGGGAYNEQFF
j_call: TRBJ2-5; v_call: TRBV7-7; d_call: .; clone_size: .; cdr3_nt: TGTGCTAGCAGCCGCGGGATCCAAGAGACCCAGTACTTC; cdr3_aa: CASSRGIQETQYF
j_call: TRBJ2-5; v_call: TRBV12-3/TRBV12-4; d_call: .; clone_size: few; cdr3_nt: .; cdr3_aa: CASSFGAGTSGSDSHF
j_call: TRBJ2-1; v_call: TRBV7-2; d_call: .; clone_size: .; cdr3_nt: TGTGCCAGCAAGGGGCTCGTTGATGAGCAGTTCTTC; cdr3_aa: CASKGLVDEQFF
j_call: TRBJ2-2; v_call: TRBV27; d_call: TRBD1; clone_size: .; cdr3_nt: TGTGCCAGCATCGGCGACAGGGGGCGCAACACCGGGGAGCTGTTTTTT; cdr3_aa: CASIGDRGRNTGELFF
j_call: TRBJ1-4; v_call: TRBV20-1; d_call: .; clone_size: few; cdr3_nt: TGCAGTGCTCCCGGCGTGCGGGACGAAAAACTGTTTTTT; cdr3_aa: CSAPGVRDEKLFF
j_call: TRBJ2-4; v_call: TRBV12-3/TRBV12-4; d_call: .; clone_size: few; cdr3_nt: TGTGCCAGCAGTTCGGAGAAAGCCAAAAACATTCAGTACTTC; cdr3_aa: CASSSEKAKNIQYF
j_call: TRBJ2-2; v_call: TRBV18; d_call: .; clone_size: many; cdr3_nt: TGTGCCAGCTCACCAAACAGGGATCGTGGCGGGGAGCTGTTTTTT; cdr3_aa: CASSPNRDRGGELFF
j_call: TRBJ2-7; v_call: TRBV9; d_call: .; clone_size: .; cdr3_nt: TGTGCCAGCAGCGTAGAAGGGCCAAGCTCCTACGAGCAGTACTTC; cdr3_aa: CASSVEGPSSYEQYF
j_call: TRBJ2-1; v_call: TRBV7-2; d_call: .; clone_size: few; cdr3_nt: TGTGCCAGCAGCTTAGCGGGGACCAACTCCTACAATGAGCAGTTCTTC; cdr3_aa: CASSLAGTNSYNEQFF
j_call: TRBJ2-4; v_call: TRBV20-1; d_call: TRBD1; clone_size: .; cdr3_nt: TGCAGTGCGCTCCCAGGGGGTCGGAAAGCCAAAAACATTCAGTACTTC; cdr3_aa: CSALPGGRKAKNIQYF
j_call: TRBJ2-2; v_call: TRBV29-1; d_call: .; clone_size: many; cdr3_nt: TGCAGCGTTACCGACGGCACCGGGGAGCTGTTTTTT; cdr3_aa: CSVTDGTGELFF
j_call: TRBJ2-6; v_call: TRBV6-2/TRBV6-3; d_call: .; clone_size: few; cdr3_nt: TGTGCCAGCAGTTACTCTCTCGGGAGACAGCGTAGCTCTGGGGCCAACGTCCTGACTTTC; cdr3_aa: CASSYSLGRQRSSGANVLTF
j_call: TRBJ2-1; v_call: TRBV18; d_call: TRBD2; clone_size: .; cdr3_nt: TGTGCCAGCTCACCTACCGGGCTAGCGGGAGGTACTTCCTACAATGAGCAGTTCTTC; cdr3_aa: CASSPTGLAGGTSYNEQFF
j_call: TRBJ2-5; v_call: TRBV29-1; d_call: TRBD1; clone_size: .; cdr3_nt: TGCAGCGTTGAAGGCAGGGGGCTCCAAGAGACCCAGTACTTC; cdr3_aa: CSVEGRGLQETQYF
j_call: TRBJ2-6; v_call: TRBV12-3/TRBV12-4; d_call: .; clone_size: many; cdr3_nt: TGTGCCAGCAGTTCGACAGGCCTGCTAAGGGCCAACGTCCTGACTTTC; cdr3_aa: CASSSTGLLRANVLTF
j_call: TRBJ2-7; v_call: TRBV7-6; d_call: TRBD2; clone_size: .; cdr3_nt: TGTGCCAGCAGCGAAAGCGGGGGCCACTCCTACGAGCAGTACTTC; cdr3_aa: CASSESGGHSYEQYF
j_call: TRBJ2-1; v_call: TRBV20-1; d_call: .; clone_size: many; cdr3_nt: TGCAGTGCTAAGACCGCGGGACCCGGCGATGAGCAGTTCTTC; cdr3_aa: CSAKTAGPGDEQFF
j_call: TRBJ2-5; v_call: TRBV7-2; d_call: .; clone_size: .; cdr3_nt: TGTGCCAGCAGCTTAGTAAGGACAGAGACCCAGTACTTC; cdr3_aa: CASSLVRTETQYF
j_call: TRBJ2-7; v_call: TRBV4-2; d_call: TRBD2; clone_size: few; cdr3_nt: TGTGCCAGCAGCCAAGATCCTGTGGGACTAGGGGGGACCTACGAGCAGTACTTC; cdr3_aa: CASSQDPVGLGGTYEQYF
j_call: TRBJ2-2; v_call: TRBV6-5; d_call: TRBD1; clone_size: few; cdr3_nt: TGTGCCAGCATTTGGACAGGTTCCGGGGAGCTGTTTTTT; cdr3_aa: CASIWTGSGELFF
j_call: TRBJ2-5; v_call: TRBV5-1; d_call: TRBD2; clone_size: .; cdr3_nt: TGCGCCAGCAGCTCACGGACTAGCGGGGGTTATGAGACCCAGTACTTC; cdr3_aa: CASSSRTSGGYETQYF
j_call: TRBJ2-1; v_call: TRBV18; d_call: TRBD2; clone_size: few; cdr3_nt: TGTGCCAGCACGTCTAGCGGGGGTCTTGTGTACAATGAGCAGTTCTTC; cdr3_aa: CASTSSGGLVYNEQFF
j_call: TRBJ2-1; v_call: TRBV10-3; d_call: TRBD2; clone_size: .; cdr3_nt: TGTGCCATCAGGGCAGAGCGGGAGTCGGGCAATGAGCAGTTCTTC; cdr3_aa: CAIRAERESGNEQFF
j_call: TRBJ2-2; v_call: TRBV5-1; d_call: .; clone_size: few; cdr3_nt: TGCGCCTCCGAAACAGTGCCGGGGACCGGGGAGCTGTTTTTT; cdr3_aa: CASETVPGTGELFF
j_call: TRBJ1-1; v_call: TRBV5-1; d_call: .; clone_size: .; cdr3_nt: TGCGCCAGCAGCCCGGGCCCCATTCCCACCGGGGGCACTGAAGCTTTCTTT; cdr3_aa: CASSPGPIPTGGTEAFF
j_call: TRBJ2-1; v_call: TRBV28; d_call: TRBD1; clone_size: many; cdr3_nt: TGTGCCAGCAGTCCAACAGGGGGCTACAATGAGCAGTTCTTC; cdr3_aa: CASSPTGGYNEQFF
j_call: TRBJ2-6; v_call: TRBV10-3; d_call: .; clone_size: .; cdr3_nt: TGTGCCATCAGTGCTCCCTCTGGGGCCAACGTCCTGACTTTC; cdr3_aa: CAISAPSGANVLTF
j_call: TRBJ2-6; v_call: TRBV12-3/TRBV12-4; d_call: .; clone_size: many; cdr3_nt: TGTGCCAGCAGTTATCCTGGGGCCAACGTCCTGACTTTC; cdr3_aa: CASSYPGANVLTF